Following are 27 T cell receptor beta chains from one sample sequenced in a study of blood T cell repertoires in COVID-19 (dated by TCRdb to about 2020). Library preparation was by the immunoSEQ multiplex PCR assay. The immuneACCESS repertoire file appears here via TCRdb, limited to in-frame rearrangements. These files lack a portion of the clones; in checked studies, under half of the deficit traces to unresolved V genes, and the cause of the others is not known. The sample contains 45,000 to 55,000 clones, over 70% of them found a single time. About 15% of the sample is taken by the ten largest. Sample: peripheral blood. The receptors were sampled from a human donor with active or convalescent COVID-19. The donor label of this sample is uncertain.

This clone was detected only once. V gene TRBV19 combines with J gene TRBJ1-4; 7 bases map to TRBD1. The ends lost 5 bases at V and 8 bases at J; junction bases unmatched: 8. CDR3 length: 14 amino acids. The germline CDR1 and CDR2 sequences are LNHDA and SQIVND (reference sequence). This CDR3 is CASSSTGMSEKLFF. Here the CDR3 DNA reads TGTGCCAGTAGTTCGACAGGGATGAGCGAAAAACTGTTTTTT.

V is TRBV6-2 or TRBV6-3 and J is TRBJ2-7; TRBD1 is a possible D gene (5 bases). CDR3 length equals 15 residues. From germline, CDR1 is MNHEY and CDR2 SVGEGT. V shed 6 bases and J shed 0 bases, with 15 bases lying between them. CDR3 coding DNA: TGTGCCAGCAGCTCTACAGGTAAACTCTCCTACGAGCAGTACTTC. It yields the protein CASSSTGKLSYEQYF.

The chain carries TRBV6-6 and TRBJ1-4; unclear D gene. The CDR3 loop spans 13 amino acids. Looked up from germline, CDR1 is MNHNY and CDR2 is SVGAGI (reference sequence). V shed 10 bases and J shed 5 bases, with 14 bases lying between them. The chain's CDR3 is CATRWRQNEKLFF. As DNA, the CDR3 is TGTGCCACCCGGTGGAGGCAGAATGAAAAACTGTTTTTT.

The chain recombines TRBV6-2 or TRBV6-3 with TRBJ2-7; tentatively, D is TRBD2 (5 bases). Germline V CDR1 and CDR2: MNHEY, SVGEGT. The CDR3 sequence is 13 residues long. V lost 6 bases, J lost 3 bases, and 12 bases lay in between. CDR3 nucleotide sequence: TGTGCCAGCAGCCTTCCCGGAGGCTACGAGCAGTACTTC. It is translated as CASSLPGGYEQYF.

This sequence joins TRBV18 and TRBJ1-1, with D perhaps TRBD1 (5 bases). CDR3 length equals 14 residues. Germline V gives CDR1 KGHSH, CDR2 LQKENI. Trimming took 6 bases from V and 3 from J, leaving 14 bases between them. CDR3: CASSGGSGDTEAFF. The CDR3, as DNA: TGTGCCAGCTCGGGGGGTTCGGGGGACACTGAAGCTTTCTTT.

The chain employs TRBV6-6 and TRBJ2-7; 12 bases map to TRBD2. This CDR3 has 14 amino acids. The V segment lost 6 bases and the J segment 2 bases; nucleotides outside the gene matches: 2. Germline CDR1 and CDR2: MNHNY and SVGAGI (reference sequence). CDR3 sequence (DNA): TGTGCCAGCAGCCCTAGCGGGAGGGCCTACGAGCAGTACTTC. It codes for CASSPSGRAYEQYF.

This clone appeared once. The genes are TRBV14 and TRBJ1-2, with TRBD1 as a possible D gene (5 bases). Trimming left V 3 bases short and J 10 bases short, with 18 bases between. Germline V gene sequence: CDR1 SGHDN, CDR2 FVKESK. The CDR3 contains 14 residues. The chain's CDR3 is CASSHWRGKGYYTF. The CDR3 DNA sequence: TGTGCCAGCAGCCACTGGCGGGGGAAGGGTTACTACACCTTC.

The V call is TRBV24-1, the J call TRBJ2-3; 8 bases agree with TRBD1. Trimming removed 2 bases from V and 6 bases from J; junction bases left unmatched: 9. Per germline, CDR1 KGHDR and CDR2 SFDVKD. This CDR3 is 16 amino acids long. The chain's CDR3 is CATSDSSGQGKDTQYF. The DNA for the CDR3 is TGTGCCACCAGTGATTCCAGCGGACAGGGTAAGGATACGCAGTATTTT.

V is TRBV5-1 and J is TRBJ1-2, with unresolved D. The CDR3 sequence is 13 residues long. Trimming took 1 base from V and 5 from J, leaving 9 bases between them. Germline-derived CDR1 and CDR2 are SGHRS and YFSETQ. The CDR3 coding sequence is TGCGCCAGCAGCTTGTCTACGCCTTATGGCTACACCTTC. This codes for CASSLSTPYGYTF.

This clone showed up just a few times. The chain recombines TRBV9 with TRBJ2-1, with 8 bases aligning to TRBD2. V trimming: 0 bases; J trimming: 9 bases; junction bases outside the gene matches: 8. Germline V gene lookup returns CDR1 SGDLS and CDR2 YYNGEE. This CDR3 has 15 residues. This CDR3 reads CASSVGGGLEAEQFF. Here the CDR3 DNA reads TGTGCCAGCAGCGTAGGAGGGGGACTAGAGGCTGAGCAGTTCTTC. Variable domain in full (rest from reference TRBV9 and TRBJ2-1): DSGVTQTPKHLITATGQRVTLRCSPRSGDLSVYWYQQSLDQGLQFLIQYYNGEERAKGNILERFSAQQFPDLHSELNLSSLELGDSALYFCASSVGGGLEAEQFFGPGTRLTVL.

The chain uses TRBV6-1 and TRBJ1-6, with 7 bases lining up with TRBD1. This CDR3 comprises 18 residues. With 0 bases clipped from V and 0 bases from J, the junction kept 5 bases outside the gene matches. From germline, CDR1 is MNHNS and CDR2 SASEGT. The CDR3 spells CASSEALNRGSYNSPLHF. The CDR3 coding sequence is TGTGCCAGCAGTGAAGCGTTGAACAGGGGCTCCTATAATTCACCCCTCCACTTT.

The CDR3 reads CASSLGLAGEGTGELFF. CDR3 sequence (DNA): TGTGCCAGCAGCTTGGGACTAGCGGGAGAAGGGACCGGGGAGCTGTTTTTT. The chain links TRBV5-6 to TRBJ2-2, with 12 nucleotides matching TRBD2. Germline V gene data show CDR1 as SGHDT and CDR2 as YYEEEE. The CDR3 has 17 amino acids. V shed 0 bases, J shed 5 bases, and the junction held 5 bases outside the gene matches.

The chain couples TRBV9 to TRBJ2-6; D not certain. The germline V gene encodes CDR1 SGDLS and CDR2 YYNGEE. The CDR3 consists of 11 residues. Trimming took 4 bases from V and 10 from J, leaving 6 bases between them. The CDR3 spells CASSSRNVLTF. The CDR3 coding sequence is TGTGCCAGCAGCTCCCGGAACGTCCTGACTTTC.

The chain is built from TRBV24-1 and TRBJ2-3, with D possibly TRBD2 on 6 matching bases. The CDR3 runs 15 residues. V lost 4 bases, J lost 1 base, and 11 bases lay in between. CDR1 and CDR2 (germline): KGHDR, SFDVKD. This CDR3 reads CATSDSTGGTDTQYF. CDR3 nucleotide sequence: TGTGCCACCAGTGACTCGACGGGGGGCACAGATACGCAGTATTTT.

This chain joins TRBV3-1 (or the pseudogene TRBV3-2) and TRBJ2-3, with 7 positions matching TRBD1. Germline loops: CDR1 LGHDT, CDR2 YNNKEL (reference sequence). The CDR3 spans 15 residues. V gave up 6 bases and J gave up 2 bases; unmatched junction bases: 8. In DNA form, the CDR3 reads TGTGCCAGCAGTCACGGGACAGAACTCACAGATACGCAGTATTTT. Amino acids: CASSHGTELTDTQYF.

The CDR3 is CAIRPTGVNTDTQYF. DNA of the CDR3: TGTGCCATCAGGCCCACCGGGGTGAACACAGATACGCAGTATTTT. The chain carries TRBV10-3 and TRBJ2-3; tentatively, D is TRBD2 (5 bases). The V gene's germline CDR1 is ENHRY and CDR2 SYGVKD. Trimming stripped 6 bases from V and 2 bases from J, with 15 bases between. The CDR3 spans 15 residues.

This chain uses TRBV3-1 (or the pseudogene TRBV3-2) with TRBJ2-7, with 8 bases lining up with TRBD2. CDR1 LGHDT and CDR2 YNNKEL come from the germline V gene (reference sequence). The ends lost 4 bases at V and 2 bases at J; junction bases unmatched: 4. The CDR3 totals 14 residues. The CDR3 here is CASSRGTRTYEQYF. CDR3 coding DNA: TGTGCCAGCAGCCGGGGGACTAGGACCTACGAGCAGTACTTC.

V and J are TRBV6-1 and TRBJ1-2; D is undetermined. Germline V lookup: CDR1 MNHNS, CDR2 SASEGT. V lost 1 base, J lost 4 bases, and 16 bases lay in between. There are 16 residues in the CDR3. The chain's CDR3 is CASSEGPREGSYGYTF. CDR3 in DNA: TGTGCCAGCAGTGAAGGGCCGAGGGAGGGTAGCTATGGCTACACCTTC.

V gene TRBV6-2 or TRBV6-3 combines with J gene TRBJ1-2; TRBD1 agrees at 10 bases. Per germline, CDR1 MNHEY and CDR2 SVGEGT. J gave up 9 bases and V 6 bases, and 10 bases lay outside the gene matches. This CDR3 is built from 14 residues. The CDR3 region has the DNA TGTGCCAGCAGCTTCCGGACAGGGGGGGAAAGCTACACCTTC. This encodes CASSFRTGGESYTF.

This chain uses TRBV3-1 (or the pseudogene TRBV3-2) with TRBJ2-1, with D possibly being TRBD2 (7 bases). Per the germline V gene, CDR1 is LGHDT and CDR2 is YNNKEL (reference sequence). Trimming pared 1 base from V and 9 bases from J, leaving 10 bases between. This CDR3 has 13 residues. The CDR3 bases are TGTGCCAGCAGCCAAGTAAGGGGGGGTGAGCAGTTCTTC. It specifies CASSQVRGGEQFF.

The V and J genes are TRBV5-1 and TRBJ1-1; perhaps TRBD1 as D (5 bases). The CDR3 length is 15 residues. The V end was cut by 4 bases, the J end by 2 bases, with 15 bases between. Germline loops: CDR1 SGHRS, CDR2 YFSETQ. The CDR3 here is CASSGGAGLNTEAFF. CDR3 nucleotides: TGCGCCAGCAGCGGAGGGGCAGGCCTTAACACTGAAGCTTTCTTT.

This chain uses TRBV3-1 (or the pseudogene TRBV3-2) with TRBJ1-5; 9 bases align to TRBD1. In germline, CDR1 is LGHDT, CDR2 YNNKEL (reference sequence). The CDR3 contains 17 residues. Germline trimming cut 1 base from V and 5 bases from J; bases unmatched to any gene: 9. The chain's CDR3 is CASSQVSGTGCHQPQHF. The DNA for the CDR3 is TGTGCCAGCAGCCAAGTGTCCGGGACAGGGTGCCATCAGCCCCAGCATTTT.

The V gene is TRBV12-5, the J gene TRBJ1-5; D unclear. The length of the CDR3 is 14 residues. V lost 3 bases and J lost 1, with 7 bases in between. Looked up from germline, CDR1 is LGHNT and CDR2 is FRNRAP. As DNA, the CDR3 is TGTGCTAGTGGTTTACCTAAGAGCAATCAGCCCCAGCATTTT. It encodes CASGLPKSNQPQHF.

This chain joins TRBV5-4 and TRBJ1-2, with 7 bases that match TRBD1. The V segment lost 2 bases and the J segment 8 bases; nucleotides outside the gene matches: 12. The CDR3 is made up of 15 amino acids. The germline gives CDR1 SGHNT, CDR2 YYREEE (reference sequence). The CDR3 region has the DNA TGTGCCAGCAGCTTTGGGCGAGACAGGGTGGGAGGCTACACCTTC. Translated: CASSFGRDRVGGYTF.

The chain combines TRBV30 with TRBJ2-7; weak D call: TRBD2 (7 bases). The V gene's germline CDR1 is GTSNPN and CDR2 SVGIG (reference sequence). This CDR3 is built from 13 residues. Deletions cut 5 bases from V and 1 base from J, with 12 bases between. The CDR3 reads CAWEQGGSYEQYF. The DNA for the CDR3 is TGTGCCTGGGAACAGGGAGGGTCCTACGAGCAGTACTTC.

This chain joins TRBV4-2 and TRBJ1-4; 8 positions agree with TRBD1. The germline V gene has CDR1 LGHNA and CDR2 YNFKEQ. J lost 5 bases, V lost 3 bases, and 14 bases had no gene match. The CDR3 runs to 18 residues. Here the CDR3 DNA reads TGTGCCAGCAGCCACCAAAAGGGGACAGGAGGCTCAAATGAAAAACTGTTTTTT. Amino acid sequence: CASSHQKGTGGSNEKLFF.

The J gene is TRBJ2-4, the V gene TRBV29-1; the match to TRBD2 covers 12 bases. Germline CDR1 is SQVTM and CDR2 is ANQGSEA. J lost 4 bases, V lost 8 bases, and 3 bases had no gene match. The CDR3 has 13 amino acids. CDR3 amino acids: CSFGTSGKNIQYF. DNA of the CDR3: TGCAGCTTCGGGACTAGCGGGAAAAACATTCAGTACTTC.